This is a list of T cell receptor beta chains from one sample in a study of molecular identifiers for immune sequencing clone quantification. One entry per CDR3 protein results from TCRdb running MiXCR on the PCR reads. The table has about 86,000 distinct CDR3 sequences, around a quarter seen once; the top ten hold about 0.73%. The sequenced sample was naive CD8+ T cells from blood, with Jurkat cell RNA spiked in. The receptors were gathered from a human donor in good health. Some libraries in this study had Jurkat cell RNA spiked in. Both conserved end residues are part of each CDR3. D genes are given only for firm matches. Clone size is given for some rows only: seen once, a few or many times, or a class if the clone is expanded.

TRBV19	TRBJ2-5	TRBD2	many	CASSIGGGVQETQYF	TGTGCCAGTAGTATAGGCGGGGGGGTGCAAGAGACCCAGTACTTC
TRBV12-3/TRBV12-4	TRBJ1-5	-	-	CASSLSPGGQPQRF	TGTGCCAGCAGTTTGTCCCCGGGTGGACAGCCCCAGCGTTTT
TRBV23-1	TRBJ2-7	-	many	CASSQEPPEPYEQYF	TGCGCCAGCAGTCAAGAGCCCCCCGAGCCCTACGAGCAGTACTTC
TRBV13	TRBJ1-1	-	many	CASTDRGTEAFF	TGTGCCAGCACAGACCGGGGTACTGAAGCTTTCTTT
TRBV11-2	TRBJ2-3	TRBD2	many	CASSGGGPQYF	TGTGCCAGCAGTGGCGGGGGGCCGCAGTATTTT
TRBV7-9	TRBJ2-5	TRBD2	few	CASSSGLAGGWEETQYF	TGTGCCAGCAGCTCAGGACTAGCGGGAGGCTGGGAAGAGACCCAGTACTTC
TRBV25-1	TRBJ2-1	-	-	CPSSVWANEQFF	TGTCCCAGCAGTGTGTGGGCGAATGAGCAGTTCTTC
TRBV11-3	TRBJ2-3	-	-	CASSLLARTDTQYF	TGTGCCAGCAGCTTATTAGCCCGCACAGATACGCAGTATTTT
TRBV6-2/TRBV6-3	TRBJ1-5	-	few	CASSYQGNQPQHF	TGTGCCAGCAGTTACCAGGGCAACCAGCCCCAGCATTTT
TRBV12-3/TRBV12-4	TRBJ1-1	-	few	CASTRGLAFF	TGTGCCAGCACCCGGGGTTTAGCTTTCTTT
TRBV6-6	TRBJ2-3	-	few	CASSWTTSTDTQYF	TGTGCCAGCAGTTGGACTACTAGCACAGATACGCAGTATTTT
TRBV5-1	TRBJ1-6	-	-	CASRLGSESPLHF	TGCGCCAGCCGGTTAGGGTCGGAATCACCCCTCCACTTT
TRBV9	TRBJ2-7	-	many	CASPGRGRQYF	TGTGCCAGCCCAGGTCGTGGAAGGCAGTACTTC
TRBV7-2	TRBJ1-1	TRBD1	few	CASSPGQGEGDTEAFF	TGTGCCAGCAGCCCTGGACAGGGAGAGGGGGACACTGAAGCTTTCTTT
TRBV24-1	TRBJ2-3	TRBD1	few	CATSERQGYTDTQYF	TGTGCCACCAGTGAACGACAGGGCTACACAGATACGCAGTATTTT
TRBV28	TRBJ2-7	-	-	CASSLTTSILNEQYF	TGTGCCAGCAGTTTGACAACCTCAATACTGAACGAGCAGTACTTC
TRBV7-2	TRBJ2-3	TRBD2	many	CASSSGLAGTDTQYF	TGTGCCAGCAGCTCCGGACTAGCTGGCACAGATACGCAGTATTTT
TRBV20-1	TRBJ2-5	-	many	CSARPGDINQETQYF	TGCAGTGCTAGGCCCGGGGACATAAACCAAGAGACCCAGTACTTC
TRBV6-5	TRBJ2-7	-	few	CASSTVDRAYEQYF	TGTGCCAGCAGTACGGTGGACAGAGCCTACGAGCAGTACTTC
TRBV19	TRBJ2-2	-	-	CASRSPRPTNTGELFF	TGTGCCAGTAGGAGCCCGAGACCTACTAACACCGGGGAGCTGTTTTTT
TRBV14	TRBJ1-2	-	few	CASSQVGYGYTF	TGTGCCAGCAGCCAAGTAGGCTATGGCTACACCTTC
TRBV3-1	TRBJ1-1	-	-	CASSQSVPAGYSEAFF	TGTGCCAGCAGCCAAAGCGTCCCAGCGGGTTACTCTGAAGCTTTCTTT
TRBV3-1	TRBJ2-7	-	-	CASSQFGRSYEQYF	TGTGCCAGCAGCCAGTTCGGAAGGTCCTACGAGCAGTACTTC
TRBV7-9	TRBJ2-7	TRBD1	many	CASSLAGQGAGYEQYF	TGTGCCAGCAGCTTAGCAGGGCAGGGGGCTGGCTACGAGCAGTACTTC
TRBV6-5	TRBJ2-7	-	many	CASSYRGGWAYEQYF	TGTGCCAGCAGTTACCGCGGTGGTTGGGCCTACGAGCAGTACTTC
TRBV7-9	TRBJ1-5	-	-	CASSLESEANTRGLGNQPQHF	TGTGCCAGCAGCTTAGAATCCGAGGCCAACACGCGGGGGCTGGGGAATCAGCCCCAGCATTTT
TRBV12-3/TRBV12-4	TRBJ1-1	-	many	CASTGGTEAFF	TGTGCCAGCACCGGAGGCACTGAAGCTTTCTTT
TRBV15	TRBJ2-7	TRBD1	few	CVTSSEELGTANYEQYF	TGTGTCACCAGCTCAGAGGAGCTCGGGACAGCTAACTACGAGCAGTACTTC
TRBV15	TRBJ2-7	TRBD1	-	CATSNRTGLYAQYF	TGTGCCACCAGCAACCGGACAGGGCTGTACGCGCAGTACTTC
TRBV7-9	TRBJ1-1	-	-	CASSLLLQAFF	TGTGCCAGCAGCTTACTTTTGCAAGCTTTCTTT
TRBV7-2	TRBJ2-5	TRBD1	many	CASSLVRDRVSETQYF	TGTGCCAGCAGCTTAGTCCGGGACAGGGTATCAGAGACCCAGTACTTC
TRBV9	TRBJ2-7	-	many	CASSVDTGVSYEQYF	TGTGCCAGCAGCGTAGATACGGGAGTGTCCTACGAGCAGTACTTC
TRBV2	TRBJ1-1	-	-	CASSHSQGVETFF	TGTGCCAGCAGTCACAGCCAGGGAGTAGAAACTTTCTTT
TRBV7-9	TRBJ1-6	-	-	CASSSGQGGLDSPLHF	TGTGCCAGCAGCTCTGGGCAGGGAGGTTTGGATTCACCCCTCCACTTT
TRBV27	TRBJ2-7	TRBD1	-	CASSIDRGGYEQYF	TGTGCCAGCAGTATAGACAGGGGTGGATACGAGCAGTACTTC
TRBV5-4	TRBJ1-4	-	few	CASSLSGGENEKLFF	TGTGCCAGCAGCTTGAGCGGGGGCGAAAATGAAAAACTGTTTTTT
TRBV5-1	TRBJ1-5	TRBD1	few	CASSFDRGHFSRNQPQHF	TGCGCCAGCAGCTTTGACAGGGGTCACTTTAGTCGCAATCAGCCCCAGCATTTT
TRBV7-3	TRBJ2-3	TRBD2	many	CASSNLTSGSTDTQYF	TGTGCCAGCAGCAACTTAACTAGCGGGAGCACAGATACGCAGTATTTT
TRBV6-5	TRBJ2-2	TRBD2	many	CASSLAGGPTGELFF	TGTGCCAGCAGTCTAGCGGGAGGGCCGACCGGGGAGCTGTTTTTT
TRBV4-1	TRBJ2-2	TRBD1	few	CASSQESRTGFLAGELFF	TGCGCCAGCAGCCAAGAGAGTAGGACAGGGTTTCTCGCCGGGGAGCTGTTTTTT
TRBV4-1	TRBJ2-5	-	few	CASSQEPPPVQETQYF	TGCGCCAGCAGCCAAGAACCCCCCCCAGTACAAGAGACCCAGTACTTC
TRBV19	TRBJ1-1	-	-	CASSIYLGTTEAFF	TGTGCCAGTAGTATATACCTGGGGACCACTGAAGCTTTCTTT
TRBV4-3	TRBJ2-2	-	many	CASSQDRGNTGELFF	TGCGCCAGCAGCCAAGACAGGGGGAACACCGGGGAGCTGTTTTTT
TRBV19	TRBJ2-1	-	-	CASSIGGEQFF	TGTGCCAGTAGTATAGGAGGTGAGCAGTTCTTC
TRBV7-9	TRBJ2-7	-	-	CAGGLGHDEQYF	TGTGCCGGCGGCCTAGGGCATGACGAGCAGTACTTC
TRBV5-6	TRBJ2-7	TRBD1	-	CASSSGTGSEQYF	TGTGCCAGCAGCTCCGGGACAGGGTCCGAGCAGTACTTC
TRBV9	TRBJ2-3	-	many	CASSALITDTQYF	TGTGCCAGCAGCGCCCTCATCACAGATACGCAGTATTTT
TRBV24-1	TRBJ2-1	TRBD1	-	CAASDIPQGGSYNEQFF	TGTGCCGCCAGTGATATTCCACAGGGGGGCTCCTACAATGAGCAGTTCTTC
TRBV13	TRBJ1-6	-	few	CASSLGRGALHF	TGTGCCAGCAGCTTAGGCCGGGGGGCCCTCCACTTT
TRBV5-6	TRBJ1-3	-	many	CASSLGGVSGNTIYF	TGTGCCAGCAGCTTGGGCGGGGTCTCTGGAAACACCATATATTTT
TRBV24-1	TRBJ2-1	-	-	CATSDSVAGSYNEQFF	TGTGCCACCAGTGATTCGGTGGCGGGCTCCTACAATGAGCAGTTCTTC
TRBV5-1	TRBJ2-2	TRBD2	many	CASSELAGGNTGELFF	TGCGCCAGCAGCGAACTAGCGGGAGGTAACACCGGGGAGCTGTTTTTT
TRBV7-9	TRBJ2-7	TRBD1	-	CASSSQGTVDSEQYF	TGTGCCAGCAGCTCTCAGGGGACAGTAGATTCCGAGCAGTACTTC
TRBV29-1	TRBJ2-5	TRBD1	many	CSVDPGQGVEETQYF	TGCAGCGTTGATCCGGGACAGGGAGTTGAAGAGACCCAGTACTTC